This is a list of T cell receptor beta chains from one sample in a study of regulatory T cells in long-lasting Graves disease. TCRdb called the multiplex PCR reads again in MiXCR, with one record for every CDR3 protein. The sample lists hundreds of thousands of distinct CDR3 sequences; about 15% were seen once. This same sample was also taken into another study, of T cells in Graves' hyperthyroidism and ophthalmopathy.

Here the sequenced sample was peripheral blood mononuclear cells (PBMCs), taken at new diagnosis, from a patient treated with antithyroid drugs. Receptors originate from a man aged 18-30 years with Graves disease. The CDR3 runs from the conserved cysteine through the conserved F or W. A D gene is named only where the DNA matches it firmly. Clone size appears in some rows only: once, few, many, or a class for an expanded clone.

v_call	d_call	j_call	clone_size	cdr3_nt	cdr3_aa
TRBV12-3/TRBV12-4	-	TRBJ2-1	many	TGTGCCAGCACCCTAAGGCTCTATTCCTACAATGAGCAGTTCTTC	CASTLRLYSYNEQFF
TRBV20-1	TRBD1	TRBJ2-7	-	TGCAGTGCTAGAAACCACCGGGACAGGGTCTACGAGCAGTACTTC	CSARNHRDRVYEQYF
TRBV30	-	TRBJ2-7	-	TGTGCCTGGGACGGGGCCTACGAGCAGTACTTC	CAWDGAYEQYF
TRBV7-8	TRBD2	TRBJ2-5	many	TGTGCCAGCAGCTTTAATAGCGGGAGGGGGAGAGAGACCCAGTACTTC	CASSFNSGRGRETQYF
TRBV5-1	-	TRBJ2-3	few	TGCGCCAGCAGCTTGGACGAGCCCGCCCAAACAGATACGCAGTATTTT	CASSLDEPAQTDTQYF
TRBV5-1	-	TRBJ2-7	-	TGCGCCAGCAGCTTAAACCGGGAGTACTGCGAGCAGTACTTC	CASSLNREYCEQYF
TRBV19	TRBD2	TRBJ2-7	few	TGTGCCAGTAGTATAGAGCTAGCGGTCTCCTACGAGCAGTACTTC	CASSIELAVSYEQYF
TRBV20-1	TRBD2	TRBJ2-1	few	TGCAGTGCTAGAGATCAAAGCGGGAGGGCGGACAATGAGCAGTTCTTC	CSARDQSGRADNEQFF
TRBV5-1	-	TRBJ2-1	-	TGCGCCAGCAGCTTGGCCATTGGGAGTTCCAATGAGCAGTTCTTC	CASSLAIGSSNEQFF
TRBV11-3	-	TRBJ2-1	many	TGTGCCAGCAGCTTAGAACCCCAGGGCCACTCCTACAATGAGCAGTTCTTC	CASSLEPQGHSYNEQFF
TRBV12-3/TRBV12-4	TRBD1	TRBJ1-4	few	TGTGCCAGCAGACGACAGGGGTATAATGAAAAACTGTTTTTT	CASRRQGYNEKLFF
TRBV27	TRBD2	TRBJ2-7	few	TGTGCCAGCAGTTTGGGTTCTAGCGGGAGTGGGGAGCAGTACTTC	CASSLGSSGSGEQYF
TRBV20-1	-	TRBJ2-4	-	TGCAGTGCTAGTGACGGTACCCTAAACATTCAGTACTTC	CSASDGTLNIQYF
TRBV29-1	-	TRBJ2-3	many	TGCAGCGTTGGGCGGCAGAGCACAGATACGCAGTATTTT	CSVGRQSTDTQYF
TRBV20-1	-	TRBJ1-3	-	TGCAGTGCTAGACTTGATGTTAGGTTCCCATCCTCTGGAAACACCATATATTTT	CSARLDVRFPSSGNTIYF
TRBV28	-	TRBJ1-5	few	TGTGCCAGCAGTTTCCCGGGCTCCCAGCATTTT	CASSFPGSQHF
TRBV28	-	TRBJ1-1	many	TGTGCCAGCAGTTTTAACCCGGGCAACACTGAAGCTTTCTTT	CASSFNPGNTEAFF
TRBV5-1	TRBD2	TRBJ2-2	-	TGCGCCAGCAGCCGCAATGGACTAGCGGACCTGAACACCGGGGAGCTGTTTTTT	CASSRNGLADLNTGELFF
TRBV6-2/TRBV6-3	-	TRBJ1-2	many	TGTGCCAGCAGTGAGGGCAGGGGTCGCAACTATGGCTACACCTTC	CASSEGRGRNYGYTF
TRBV2	TRBD1	TRBJ2-2	many	TGTGCCAGCCGTCCGACCCAACAGGGGGCGTTCGACGGGGAGCTGTTTTTT	CASRPTQQGAFDGELFF
TRBV20-1	-	TRBJ2-4	-	TGCAATGCTATGGTGGCACAACAGTACTTC	CNAMVAQQYF
TRBV7-8	-	TRBJ1-1	many	TGTGCCAGCAGCTTAGCGGGGGCTACTGAAGCTTTCTTT	CASSLAGATEAFF
TRBV5-1	TRBD1	TRBJ2-7	few	TGTGCCAGCAGCGTTTATGGGGACAGGACCTACGAGCAGTACTTC	CASSVYGDRTYEQYF
TRBV5-1	TRBD2	TRBJ2-7	many	TGCGCCAGCAGCTTCGGGCAGGGAGGGGAGCAGTACTTC	CASSFGQGGEQYF
TRBV3-1	TRBD1	TRBJ1-1	-	TGTGCCAGCAGCCGTCGACAGGGAATTGAAGCTTTCTTT	CASSRRQGIEAFF
TRBV12-3/TRBV12-4	-	TRBJ1-1	many	TGTGCCACTGGTGGAGGGGAAAACACTGAAGCTTTCTTT	CATGGGENTEAFF
TRBV20-1	-	TRBJ1-1	few	TGCAGTGGTTTATGGGGGTTGAACACTGAAGCTTTCTTT	CSGLWGLNTEAFF
TRBV5-1	-	TRBJ2-1	many	TGCGCCAGCAGCTACACCCCCCAAAGCTCCTACAATGAGCAGTTCTTC	CASSYTPQSSYNEQFF
TRBV28	TRBD1	TRBJ1-5	-	TGTGCCAGCAGTTCCACCGGGACAGGTGTCCATTTT	CASSSTGTGVHF
TRBV11-2	-	TRBJ2-7	many	TGTGCCAGCAGCTTAGCGGGCAACTCCTACGAGCAGTACTTC	CASSLAGNSYEQYF
TRBV9	TRBD1	TRBJ1-1	-	TGTGCCAGCAGCGGAACAGGGGACGTGCAACGGGGCACTGAAGCTTTCTTT	CASSGTGDVQRGTEAFF
TRBV4-1	TRBD2	TRBJ2-7	-	TGCGCCAGCAGCCAGGGTCCGGGACTAGCGGGAGGCCCCCACGAGCAGTACTTC	CASSQGPGLAGGPHEQYF
TRBV5-6	-	TRBJ2-7	many	TGTGCCAGCAGCCACGTTGACTTGACCTACGAGCAGTACTTC	CASSHVDLTYEQYF